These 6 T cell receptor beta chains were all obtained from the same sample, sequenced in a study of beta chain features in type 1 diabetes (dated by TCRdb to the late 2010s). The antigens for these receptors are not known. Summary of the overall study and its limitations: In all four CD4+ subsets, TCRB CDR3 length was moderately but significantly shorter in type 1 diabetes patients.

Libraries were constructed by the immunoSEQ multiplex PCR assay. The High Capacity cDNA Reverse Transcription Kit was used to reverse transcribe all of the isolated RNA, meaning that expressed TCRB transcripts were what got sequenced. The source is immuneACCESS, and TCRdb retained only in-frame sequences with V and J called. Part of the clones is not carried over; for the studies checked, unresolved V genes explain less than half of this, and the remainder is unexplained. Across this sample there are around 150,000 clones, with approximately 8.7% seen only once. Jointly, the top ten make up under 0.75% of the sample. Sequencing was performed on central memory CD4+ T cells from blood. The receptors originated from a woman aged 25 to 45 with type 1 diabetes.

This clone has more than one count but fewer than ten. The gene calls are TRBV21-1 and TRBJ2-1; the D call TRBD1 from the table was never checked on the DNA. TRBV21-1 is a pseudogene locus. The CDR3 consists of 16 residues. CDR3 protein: CASSQKTGEGINEQFF. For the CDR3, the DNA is TGTGCCAGCAGCCAAAAGACAGGGGAGGGTATTAATGAGCAGTTCTTC.

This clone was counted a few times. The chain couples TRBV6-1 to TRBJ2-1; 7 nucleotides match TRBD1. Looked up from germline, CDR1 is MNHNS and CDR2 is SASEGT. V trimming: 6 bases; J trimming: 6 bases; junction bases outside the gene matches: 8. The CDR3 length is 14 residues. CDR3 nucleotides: TGTGCCAGCAGCGCCGGGACAGTCCCCAATGAGCAGTTCTTC. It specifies CASSAGTVPNEQFF.

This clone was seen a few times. The CDR3, as DNA: TGTGCCAGCAGTCCTGGACAAACGATGGCCAATGAGCAGTTCTTC. This encodes CASSPGQTMANEQFF. The chain carries TRBV2 and TRBJ2-1, with D possibly being TRBD1 (5 bases). Germline assignment: CDR1 SNHLY and CDR2 FYNNEI. The CDR3 loop spans 15 amino acids. Trimming stripped 5 bases from V and 6 bases from J, with 17 bases between.

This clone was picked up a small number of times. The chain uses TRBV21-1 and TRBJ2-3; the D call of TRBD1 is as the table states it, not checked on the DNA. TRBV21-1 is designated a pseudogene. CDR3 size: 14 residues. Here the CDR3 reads CASSATGSTDTQYF. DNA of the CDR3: TGTGCCAGCAGTGCGACAGGGTCCACAGATACGCAGTATTTT.

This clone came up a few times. CDR3 DNA sequence: TGCGCCAGCAGTAGGACAGGGGACGGTTATGGCTACACCTTC. Translating it yields CASSRTGDGYGYTF. The genes are TRBV5-1 and TRBJ1-2; TRBD1 aligns across 9 bases. Germline trimming cut 5 bases from V and 5 bases from J; bases unmatched to any gene: 7. Germline lookup yields CDR1 SGHRS and CDR2 YFSETQ. The CDR3 is 14 amino acids.

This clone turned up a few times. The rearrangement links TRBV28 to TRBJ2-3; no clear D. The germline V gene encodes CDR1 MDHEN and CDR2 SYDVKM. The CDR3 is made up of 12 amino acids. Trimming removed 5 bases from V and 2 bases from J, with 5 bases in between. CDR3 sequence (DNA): TGTGCCAGCAGTACTTACACAGATACGCAGTATTTT. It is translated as CASSTYTDTQYF.